The 27 T cell receptor beta chains reported below all come from one sample, sequenced in a study of T cell changes during pregnancy in multiple sclerosis. Method: immunoSEQ multiplex PCR; TCRdb's copy keeps in-frame clones and lacks some. This sample yields approximately 110,000 clones, of which roughly nine tenths are seen a single time; less than 2% belongs to the top ten. The material was peripheral blood, obtained in the third trimester of pregnancy. The receptors here all came from a female donor with multiple sclerosis, enrolled in a pregnancy study.

The rearrangement uses TRBV14 and TRBJ1-1, with unresolved D. The germline gives CDR1 SGHDN, CDR2 FVKESK. The CDR3 is made up of 14 amino acids. V lost 5 bases and J 0 bases, leaving 10 bases between the germline ends. The DNA for the CDR3 is TGTGCCAGCAGCTTCGGCAGGATGAACACTGAAGCTTTCTTT. Translation gives CASSFGRMNTEAFF.

The rearrangement uses TRBV29-1 and TRBJ1-1, with a tentative D call TRBD1 (5 bases). The CDR3 sequence is 13 residues long. The germline V gene has CDR1 SQVTM and CDR2 ANQGSEA. The germline V and J ends were trimmed by 7 bases and 3 bases, with 15 bases remaining between them. The CDR3 DNA follows: TGCAGCGCAGCGGAGGGGTGGGACACTGAAGCTTTCTTT. Translating it yields CSAAEGWDTEAFF. The full variable domain, with the rest looked up from reference TRBV29-1 and TRBJ1-1, is SAVISQKPSRDICQRGTSLTIQCQVDSQVTMMFWYRQQPGQSLTLIATANQGSEATYESGFVIDKFPISRPNLTFSTLTVSNMSPEDSSIYLCSAAEGWDTEAFFGQGTRLTVV.

The chain employs TRBV27 and TRBJ1-1; 7 bases line up with TRBD1. Germline V gene lookup returns CDR1 MNHEY and CDR2 SMNVEV (reference sequence). The CDR3 covers 13 residues. V was clipped by 5 bases and J by 3 bases; unmatched bases: 3. The CDR3 nucleotides read TGTGCCAGCAGTCTGCAGGGGGACACTGAAGCTTTCTTT. It encodes CASSLQGDTEAFF.

This chain uses TRBV6-4 with TRBJ2-2; TRBD2 agrees at 9 bases. The germline CDR1 and CDR2 sequences are MRHNA and SNTAGT. CDR3 length: 16 amino acids. V trimming: 0 bases; J trimming: 5 bases; junction bases outside the gene matches: 4. The DNA of the CDR3 is TGTGCCAGCAGTGACTCTAGCGGGAGAAGGACCGGGGAGCTGTTTTTT. Amino acid sequence: CASSDSSGRRTGELFF.

This clone was seen only once. The chain has TRBV7-9 and TRBJ1-2; 11 bases are shared with TRBD1. Germline V lookup: CDR1 SEHNR, CDR2 FQNEAQ (reference sequence). CDR3 length: 16 amino acids. The trim removed 2 bases at V and 6 bases at J, leaving 8 bases unmatched. CDR3 nucleotides: TGTGCCAGCAGCTTACCCGGACAGGGGGCTTGGAATGGCTACACCTTC. Translated: CASSLPGQGAWNGYTF.

The chain has TRBV30 and TRBJ1-2; TRBD1 might be the D (5 bases). The V gene lost 3 bases and the J gene lost 1 base, with 15 bases spanning the gap. The CDR3 is 15 residues long. Germline CDR1 reads GTSNPN; CDR2 reads SVGIG (reference sequence). CDR3 in DNA: TGTGCCTGGAGGGCCTCGGGACTCCTTAACTATGGCTACACCTTC. Protein: CAWRASGLLNYGYTF.

This clone was detected a few times. The chain joins TRBV28 to TRBJ2-4; 10 nucleotides line up with TRBD1. This CDR3 has 15 amino acids. CDR1 is MDHEN and CDR2 is SYDVKM in the germline V gene. J lost 8 bases, V lost 2 bases, and 6 bases had no gene match. The CDR3 loop is CASSLGQGEVDIQYF. The CDR3, as DNA: TGTGCCAGCAGTTTAGGACAGGGGGAGGTGGACATTCAGTACTTC.

This clone was counted a single time. This chain joins TRBV30 and TRBJ2-7; D might be TRBD1 (5 bases). Germline CDR1 and CDR2: GTSNPN and SVGIG (reference sequence). There are 12 residues in the CDR3. Trimming removed 3 bases from V and 6 bases from J, with 12 bases in between. DNA of the CDR3: TGTGCCTGGAGCCGATCAGGGCCCGAGCAGTACTTC. This gives the protein CAWSRSGPEQYF.

The rearrangement uses TRBV29-1 and TRBJ1-4; 7 bases map to TRBD1. The J segment lost 4 bases and the V segment lost 2 bases, leaving 4 bases of the junction unmatched. Germline values: CDR1 SQVTM, CDR2 ANQGSEA. The CDR3 consists of 14 residues. The CDR3 reads CSVEFRGVNEKLFF. The CDR3 bases are TGCAGCGTTGAATTCAGGGGGGTTAATGAAAAACTGTTTTTT.

This clone was detected once. V is TRBV23-1 and J is TRBJ1-6; 10 bases align to TRBD1. TRBV23-1 is labeled an ORF, and its function is uncertain. J gave up 5 bases and V 0 bases, and 7 bases lay outside the gene matches. This CDR3 is 18 amino acids long. CDR3 in DNA: TGCGCCAGCAGTCAATCTAAAGACAGGGGGCGTGATAATTCACCCCTCCACTTT. Its translation: CASSQSKDRGRDNSPLHF.

The chain carries TRBV9 and TRBJ2-5, with a weak D call TRBD1 (5 bases). Per germline, CDR1 SGDLS and CDR2 YYNGEE. The V gene lost 0 bases and the J gene lost 7 bases, with 10 bases spanning the gap. CDR3 length: 13 amino acids. CDR3 nucleotides: TGTGCCAGCAGCGTAGAAGGGGCCGGGACCCAGTACTTC. Its translation: CASSVEGAGTQYF.

The chain has TRBV2 and TRBJ1-5; maybe TRBD1 (5 bases). Trimming cost V 6 bases and J 2 bases, with 14 bases left between them. The CDR3 length is 15 residues. Germline CDR1 SNHLY, CDR2 FYNNEI. The DNA for the CDR3 is TGTGCCAGCAGCCCAGGGCGGGGTGGCAATCAGCCCCAGCATTTT. Its translation: CASSPGRGGNQPQHF.

The V call is TRBV6-1, the J call TRBJ1-4; tentative D call: TRBD1 (5 bases). This CDR3 contains 14 residues. The germline gives CDR1 MNHNS, CDR2 SASEGT. V was cut by 4 bases and J by 2 bases, with 8 bases left in between. The CDR3 DNA reads TGTGCCAGCAGTGGGGGCAGCACTAATGAAAAACTGTTTTTT. It codes for CASSGGSTNEKLFF.

Written as DNA, the CDR3 is TGTGCCATCAGTGTATATTCCGGGACTAGCGGGACAAATGAGCAGTTCTTC. As protein: CAISVYSGTSGTNEQFF. J is TRBJ2-1 and V is TRBV10-3; 13 nucleotides agree with TRBD2. CDR1 and CDR2 (germline): ENHRY, SYGVKD. The CDR3 spans 17 residues. The J segment lost 7 bases and the V segment lost 4 bases, leaving 10 bases of the junction unmatched.

This chain joins TRBV5-8 and TRBJ1-1, with 11 positions matching TRBD1. The V and J ends lost 2 bases and 4 bases, in that order; junction bases with no gene match: 10. The CDR3 runs 17 residues. Germline V gene sequence: CDR1 SGHTS, CDR2 YDEGEE. The DNA of the CDR3 is TGTGCCAGCAGCTTCCGGACAGGGGGCCGTTGGAGCACTGAAGCTTTCTTT. Translation gives CASSFRTGGRWSTEAFF.

This clone was counted between two and nine times. The V gene is TRBV5-1, the J gene TRBJ2-7; TRBD1 matches 10 bases. Germline V lookup: CDR1 SGHRS, CDR2 YFSETQ. V shed 3 bases and J 0 bases; nucleotides not matched to a gene: 6. The CDR3 covers 16 residues. CDR3 coding DNA: TGCGCCAGCAGCTGGACAGGGGGGCTAAGCTCCTACGAGCAGTACTTC. This translates into CASSWTGGLSSYEQYF.

The chain uses TRBV7-2 and TRBJ1-1; D might be TRBD1 (6 bases). This CDR3 has 13 residues. V lost 5 bases to trimming and J lost 2 bases, with 9 bases between them. Germline lookup yields CDR1 SGHTA and CDR2 FQGNSA. For the CDR3, the DNA is TGTGCCAGCAGCCGGGACATCAACACTGAAGCTTTCTTT. Its translation is CASSRDINTEAFF.

The chain couples TRBV5-1 to TRBJ2-1; TRBD2 matches 8 bases. The germline CDR1 and CDR2 sequences are SGHRS and YFSETQ. The CDR3 runs 17 residues. The junction had 17 bases not matched to a gene; V was cut back by 6 bases and J by 6 bases. Here the CDR3 DNA reads TGCGCCAGCAAACGAGACCCGGGACTAGGGGCTCTCAATGAGCAGTTCTTC. Translation: CASKRDPGLGALNEQFF.

The chain is built from TRBV6-1 and TRBJ1-5; D not resolved. CDR1 is MNHNS, CDR2 SASEGT, per germline. The CDR3 extends over 13 amino acids. V dropped 4 bases and J dropped 4 bases, with 8 bases sitting between them. The CDR3 nucleotides are TGTGCCAGCAGTGCGGAGGGTAATCAGCCCCAGCATTTT. It translates to CASSAEGNQPQHF.

The CDR3 DNA is TGTGCCAGTCAATTCGGGACACGGGACACCGGGGAGCTGTTTTTT. Encoded protein: CASQFGTRDTGELFF. The V call is TRBV5-8, the J call TRBJ2-2; D is perhaps TRBD1 (6 bases). CDR3 length: 15 amino acids. Per germline, CDR1 SGHTS and CDR2 YDEGEE. V was shortened by 8 bases and J by 3 bases, with 17 bases between the two germline ends.

The chain carries TRBV10-3 and TRBJ1-6; D perhaps matches TRBD1 (5 bases). The CDR3 contains 12 residues. The V end was cut by 3 bases, the J end by 8 bases, with 5 bases between. The germline V gene encodes CDR1 ENHRY and CDR2 SYGVKD. CDR3 nucleotide sequence: TGTGCCATCAGTGACAGGGATTCACCCCTCCACTTT. Protein: CAISDRDSPLHF.

This rearrangement joins TRBV28 to TRBJ2-1; TRBD1 matches at 7 bases. V gave up 3 bases and J gave up 9 bases; unmatched junction bases: 11. Germline CDR1 and CDR2: MDHEN and SYDVKM. The CDR3 consists of 15 residues. CDR3 sequence: CASSLRPTGDGEQFF. DNA of the CDR3: TGTGCCAGCAGTTTGCGGCCCACAGGGGATGGTGAGCAGTTCTTC.

The V gene is TRBV10-2, the J gene TRBJ1-4, with D tentatively TRBD1 (6 bases). The length of the CDR3 is 15 residues. The V end was cut by 4 bases, the J end by 7 bases, with 16 bases between. Germline CDR1 is WSHSY and CDR2 is SAAADI. The CDR3 protein is CASSVSGGLGEKLFF. CDR3 bases: TGCGCCAGCAGTGTATCGGGGGGCTTAGGTGAAAAACTGTTTTTT.

This chain connects TRBV7-8 to TRBJ2-7, with D possibly being TRBD2 (6 bases). This CDR3 contains 14 residues. V was shortened by 1 base and J by 1 base, with 8 bases between the two germline ends. CDR1 and CDR2 from the germline V gene are SGHVS and FQNEAQ. The CDR3: CASSLVGGSYEQYF. The CDR3 nucleotides are TGTGCCAGCAGCTTAGTAGGAGGGTCCTACGAGCAGTACTTC.

The chain combines TRBV12-5 with TRBJ1-2; 9 bases are a match to TRBD1. Germline loops: CDR1 LGHNT, CDR2 FRNRAP. V lost 2 bases to trimming and J lost 6 bases; unmatched junction nucleotides: 4. CDR3 length: 14 amino acids. CDR3 region: CASGLTGGRDGYTF. The CDR3 DNA reads as TGTGCTAGTGGTTTGACAGGGGGCAGAGATGGCTACACCTTC.

The count of this clone is one. This chain uses TRBV5-1 with TRBJ2-7; 13 positions match TRBD2. The CDR3 is made up of 15 amino acids. Germline V gives CDR1 SGHRS, CDR2 YFSETQ. Germline trimming cut 4 bases from V and 2 bases from J; bases unmatched to any gene: 3. CDR3 loop: CASSGGTSGTYEQYF. CDR3 coding DNA: TGCGCCAGCAGCGGCGGGACTAGCGGGACCTACGAGCAGTACTTC.

The rearrangement joins TRBV6-1 to TRBJ1-5; TRBD1 agrees at 11 bases. The CDR3 loop spans 15 amino acids. Germline V CDR1 and CDR2: MNHNS, SASEGT. The V and J ends lost 1 base and 6 bases, in that order; junction bases with no gene match: 2. The CDR3 region is CASSEGTGGGQPQHF. Written as DNA, the CDR3 is TGTGCCAGCAGTGAAGGGACAGGGGGCGGTCAGCCCCAGCATTTT.